This T cell receptor beta chain was sequenced in a study of blood T cell repertoires in COVID-19. Study at large: COVID-19 samples collected from the United States, Italy and Spain covered acute and convalescent phases. PBMCs, B-cell-depleted T cells, or T cells were the source of the cDNA or gDNA that made up the material.

Method: immunoSEQ multiplex PCR; TCRdb's copy keeps in-frame clones and lacks some. This sample yields around 100,000 clones, of which approximately 91% are seen a single time; about 2.2% belongs to the top ten. The clonotype was recovered from a man aged 45-65 years with active COVID-19. Sequencing was carried out using peripheral blood.

CDR3 nucleotide sequence: TGTGCCAGCAGCCGGGGGAACGGGAGGGCCGGGGCAGATACGCAGTATTTT. Amino acids: CASSRGNGRAGADTQYF. This chain uses TRBV4-2 with TRBJ2-3; 8 bases match TRBD2. The CDR3 contains 17 residues. Germline trimming cut 4 bases from V and 4 bases from J; bases unmatched to any gene: 13. Per germline, CDR1 LGHNA and CDR2 YNFKEQ.